The 7 T cell receptor beta chains listed next were all sequenced from one sample in a study of tumor-infiltrating lymphocytes in oesophageal squamous cell carcinoma. TCRdb passed the PCR reads through MiXCR, listing each CDR3 protein once. Of roughly 14,000 distinct CDR3 sequences in the sample, less than 60% are singletons; the top ten hold approximately 15%. The sample taken for sequencing was blood. The receptor set was obtained from a male donor with esophageal squamous cell carcinoma.

The V gene is TRBV10-2, the J gene TRBJ2-5, with 7 bases fitting TRBD2. J lost 4 bases, V lost 10 bases, and 9 bases had no gene match. The germline V gene has CDR1 WSHSY and CDR2 SAAADI. The CDR3 contains 13 residues. This CDR3 is CATGEAGLETQYF. In DNA, the CDR3 is TGCGCCACGGGAGAAGCGGGATTAGAGACCCAGTACTTC.

This clonotype appeared a few times. The chain employs TRBV7-2 and TRBJ2-3, with D tentatively TRBD1 (6 bases). V lost 0 bases, J lost 3 bases, and 22 bases lay in between. The CDR3 sequence is 19 residues long. The germline CDR1 and CDR2 sequences are SGHTA and FQGNSA. The CDR3 sequence: CASSLAQRNLAGATDTQYF. As DNA, the CDR3 is TGTGCCAGCAGCTTAGCACAAAGGAACTTGGCAGGGGCAACAGATACGCAGTATTTT.

The chain links TRBV7-6 to TRBJ2-3; 8 nucleotides line up with TRBD1. The end of the DNA aligns better with TRBJ2-7, so the J call may be wrong. This CDR3 is 15 amino acids long. The germline V gene encodes CDR1 SGHVS and CDR2 FNYEAQ. This CDR3 reads CASSFRQGKTYEQYF. The CDR3 bases are TGTGCCAGCAGCTTCCGACAGGGGAAGACCTACGAGCAGTACTTC.

The CDR3 region has the DNA TGTGCCAGCCTCCAGGGGGCAGATACGCAGTATTTT. Protein sequence: CASLQGADTQYF. The chain is built from TRBV11-2 and TRBJ2-3, with 7 bases lining up with TRBD1. The CDR3 is made up of 12 amino acids. Looked up from germline, CDR1 is SGHAT and CDR2 is FQNNGV. The trim removed 8 bases at V and 4 bases at J, leaving 3 bases unmatched.

This clonotype was seen ten or more times. V gene TRBV28 combines with J gene TRBJ1-3; 8 bases are shared with TRBD1. CDR1 is MDHEN and CDR2 is SYDVKM in the germline V gene. This CDR3 has 15 amino acids. V shed 4 bases and J 4 bases; nucleotides not matched to a gene: 6. CDR3 in DNA: TGTGCCAGCAGTTCCCCGACAGGGGTAGGAAACACCATATATTTT. Encoded protein: CASSSPTGVGNTIYF.

This clonotype is labeled medium-sized (0.01 to 0.1%). This sequence joins TRBV5-5 and TRBJ2-5, with TRBD2 matching 8 bases. J gave up 2 bases and V 2 bases, and 5 bases lay outside the gene matches. Germline lookup yields CDR1 SGHKS and CDR2 YYEKEE (reference sequence). This CDR3 has 15 amino acids. The CDR3 reads CASSFPSGPQETQYF. In nucleotides, the CDR3 is TGTGCCAGCAGCTTTCCTAGCGGGCCTCAAGAGACCCAGTACTTC.

CDR3 protein: CASSSHTYEQYF. The CDR3 nucleotides read TGTGCCAGCAGTTCCCACACCTACGAGCAGTACTTC. The V and J genes are TRBV27 and TRBJ2-4; D is uncertain. The J call is uncertain, as TRBJ2-7 better fits the DNA end. The germline V gene encodes CDR1 MNHEY and CDR2 SMNVEV (reference sequence). The CDR3 has 12 residues.